The next 3 T cell receptor beta chains were all read from a single sample in a study of OX40 agonist ivuxolimab in advanced cancers. Libraries were prepared by immunoSEQ multiplex PCR; TCRdb keeps only in-frame clonotypes and omits some of them. This sample has 25,000 to 30,000 clones, with 80% to 90% found just once. Sequencing used CD4+ or CD8+ T cells sorted from blood, obtained in a trial of the OX40 agonist ivuxolimab. The source is an adult with an advanced solid tumor such as melanoma, head and neck, liver or kidney cancer.

This sequence joins TRBV5-1 and TRBJ1-2, with D possibly being TRBD1 (6 bases). The ends were cut back, 1 base at V and 8 bases at J, with 9 bases in the middle. CDR3 length: 12 amino acids. The germline gives CDR1 SGHRS, CDR2 YFSETQ. CDR3: CASSLNRVGYTF. In DNA, the CDR3 is TGCGCCAGCAGCTTGAACAGGGTAGGCTACACCTTC. Variable domain in full (rest from reference TRBV5-1 and TRBJ1-2): KAGVTQTPRYLIKTRGQQVTLSCSPISGHRSVSWYQQTPGQGLQFLFEYFSETQRNKGNFPGRFSGRQFSNSRSEMNVSTLELGDSALYLCASSLNRVGYTFGSGTRLTVV.

The chain uses TRBV6-5 and TRBJ2-3; 8 positions agree with TRBD1. The trim removed 5 bases at V and 3 bases at J, leaving 4 bases unmatched. The CDR3 covers 14 residues. Germline values: CDR1 MNHEY, CDR2 SVGAGI. The CDR3 sequence: CASSITGGTDTQYF. In DNA form, the CDR3 reads TGTGCCAGCAGTATTACAGGGGGTACAGATACGCAGTATTTT.

The V and J genes are TRBV9 and TRBJ2-7; TRBD2 is a possible D gene (5 bases). V lost 4 bases, J lost 7 bases, and 12 bases lay in between. The V gene's germline CDR1 is SGDLS and CDR2 YYNGEE. There are 12 residues in the CDR3. The CDR3 coding sequence is TGTGCCAGCAGCCCGAGGGATGCTGAGCAGTACTTC. Its translation is CASSPRDAEQYF.